What follows are 15 T cell receptor beta chains derived from one specimen sequenced in a study of shared clonotypes between healthy human individuals. Assay used: immunoSEQ multiplex PCR; TCRdb lists only in-frame clones, some missing. The sample consists of 600,000 to 750,000 clones, 55% to 80% of them appearing once. Sequences were obtained from memory CD4+ T cells sorted from blood. Subset denoted: CD45RA-negative fraction. These receptors all stem from a woman younger than 45 in good health.

This chain joins TRBV5-6 and TRBJ2-3, with D tentatively TRBD2 (6 bases). The CDR3 is 13 amino acids. The V and J ends lost 2 bases and 6 bases respectively, with 10 bases between them. Per the germline V gene, CDR1 is SGHDT and CDR2 is YYEEEE. CDR3 nucleotides: TGTGCCAGCAGCTTACCTGCGGGGGATACGCAGTATTTT. Amino acid sequence: CASSLPAGDTQYF. The variable domain in full, completed from reference TRBV5-6 and TRBJ2-3, reads DAGVTQSPTHLIKTRGQQVTLRCSPKSGHDTVSWYQQALGQGPQFIFQYYEEEERQRGNFPDRFSGHQFPNYSSELNVNALLLGDSALYLCASSLPAGDTQYFGPGTRLTVL.

The CDR3: CASSSPGLAFGDEQFF. The CDR3 DNA reads as TGTGCCAGCTCATCGCCGGGACTAGCCTTTGGGGATGAGCAGTTCTTC. V usage is TRBV18 and J usage is TRBJ2-1; 9 nucleotides line up with TRBD2. V shed 5 bases, J shed 8 bases, and the junction held 13 bases outside the gene matches. The CDR3 sequence is 16 residues long. Germline CDR1 is KGHSH and CDR2 is LQKENI.

The chain recombines TRBV28 with TRBJ2-1; 8 bases fit TRBD2. J lost 7 bases, V lost 2 bases, and 7 bases had no gene match. The CDR3 runs to 15 residues. Germline lookup yields CDR1 MDHEN and CDR2 SYDVKM. The CDR3 here is CASSLTDGGRNEQFF. CDR3 bases: TGTGCCAGCAGTTTAACGGACGGCGGGAGGAATGAGCAGTTCTTC.

This clone was picked up a small number of times. The chain combines TRBV9 with TRBJ2-2, with D perhaps being TRBD1 or TRBD2 (6 bases each). V lost 0 bases, J lost 3 bases, and 12 bases lay in between. Germline CDR1 and CDR2: SGDLS and YYNGEE. The length of the CDR3 is 16 residues. This chain's CDR3 is CASSVARGRDTGELFF. CDR3 coding DNA: TGTGCCAGCAGCGTAGCCCGGGGGCGTGACACCGGGGAGCTGTTTTTT.

Ten or more counts support this clone. Within the sample, other DNA sequences also encode this same CDR3. The chain links TRBV5-1 to TRBJ1-1; maybe TRBD1 (6 bases). The CDR3 covers 14 residues. Germline assignment: CDR1 SGHRS and CDR2 YFSETQ. Trimming shortened V by 4 bases and J by 1 base, and 11 bases separated the two germline ends. The CDR3 DNA sequence: TGCGCCAGCAGCCTGGGACACGAGAACACTGAAGCTTTCTTT. This sequence encodes CASSLGHENTEAFF.

The J gene is TRBJ2-1, the V gene TRBV2; 9 positions agree with TRBD1. The V and J ends lost 5 bases and 9 bases, in that order; junction bases with no gene match: 14. Per germline, CDR1 SNHLY and CDR2 FYNNEI. The CDR3 extends over 16 amino acids. The CDR3 reads CASSPRGPGQGGEQFF. CDR3 nucleotides: TGTGCCAGCAGTCCTAGGGGCCCGGGACAGGGTGGTGAGCAGTTCTTC.

The rearrangement links TRBV28 to TRBJ2-7, with D tentatively TRBD1 (6 bases). Germline V CDR1 and CDR2: MDHEN, SYDVKM. V dropped 3 bases and J dropped 12 bases, with 15 bases sitting between them. The CDR3 is made up of 12 amino acids. The CDR3: CASSFGLQGRYF. The CDR3 DNA sequence: TGTGCCAGCAGTTTCGGGCTACAGGGACGGTACTTC.

The CDR3 loop is CASSQEENTEAFF. CDR3 nucleotide sequence: TGCGCCAGCAGCCAAGAGGAGAACACTGAAGCTTTCTTT. The V gene is TRBV4-1, the J gene TRBJ1-1; no reliable D call. V lost 0 bases, J lost 1 base, and 3 bases lay in between. The CDR3 is 13 amino acids. From germline, CDR1 is MGHRA and CDR2 YSYEKL.

This clone was observed once. Here the CDR3 reads CASSSDSGRRELFF. The CDR3 bases are TGCGCCAGCAGCTCGGACTCAGGGCGCCGGGAGCTGTTTTTT. This rearrangement joins TRBV5-1 to TRBJ2-2, with D perhaps given as TRBD1 or TRBD2 (5 bases each). The V and J ends lost 3 bases and 9 bases respectively, with 15 bases between them. Germline values: CDR1 SGHRS, CDR2 YFSETQ. The CDR3 sequence is 14 residues long.

The rearrangement joins TRBV2 to TRBJ1-3; D might be TRBD1 (6 bases). Deletions cut 1 base from V and 2 bases from J, with 9 bases between. The length of the CDR3 is 15 residues. Germline CDR1 SNHLY, CDR2 FYNNEI. The CDR3 coding sequence is TGTGCCAGCAGTGAAGTTCCAGGGGCTGGAAACACCATATATTTT. It translates to CASSEVPGAGNTIYF. Supplemented by reference TRBV2 and TRBJ1-3, the full variable domain reads EPEVTQTPSHQVTQMGQEVILRCVPISNHLYFYWYRQILGQKVEFLVSFYNNEISEKSEIFDDQFSVERPDGSNFTLKIRSTKLEDSAMYFCASSEVPGAGNTIYFGEGSWLTVV.

The chain recombines TRBV7-9 with TRBJ2-7, with 8 bases lining up with TRBD2. Germline V gene sequence: CDR1 SEHNR, CDR2 FQNEAQ (reference sequence). V lost 1 base, J lost 3 bases, and 5 bases stayed unmatched. The CDR3 runs to 15 residues. DNA of the CDR3: TGTGCCAGCAGCTTAGACGCGGGAGGATTCTACGAGCAGTACTTC. Residues: CASSLDAGGFYEQYF.

The CDR3: CASSYDRLNQPQHF. The CDR3 DNA reads as TGTGCCAGCAGTTACGACAGGCTCAATCAGCCCCAGCATTTT. The rearrangement links TRBV6-6 to TRBJ1-5; D may be TRBD1 (6 bases). The V end lost 2 bases, the J end lost 3 bases, and 8 bases lay between the germline ends. This CDR3 spans 14 amino acids. The germline CDR1 and CDR2 sequences are MNHNY and SVGAGI (reference sequence).

This sequence joins TRBV6-5 and TRBJ2-7; 8 bases are a match to TRBD2. The CDR3 is 14 residues long. CDR1 and CDR2 from the germline V gene are MNHEY and SVGAGI. V lost 6 bases, J lost 3 bases, and 7 bases stayed unmatched. The CDR3 nucleotides are TGTGCCAGCAGAGTAGGTAGCGGGGACTACGAGCAGTACTTC. Amino acid sequence: CASRVGSGDYEQYF.

The rearrangement joins TRBV28 to TRBJ1-4; D is uncertain. This CDR3 spans 17 amino acids. V gave up 6 bases and J gave up 0 bases, with 17 bases separating them. Per germline, CDR1 MDHEN and CDR2 SYDVKM. In DNA, the CDR3 is TGTGCCAGCAGCAACGGGGATATCAGAGCAACTAATGAAAAACTGTTTTTT. Its translation: CASSNGDIRATNEKLFF.

The V and J genes are TRBV6-5 and TRBJ1-5, with D hard to call. From germline, CDR1 is MNHEY and CDR2 SVGAGI. Trimming left V 5 bases short and J 1 base short, with 6 bases between. This CDR3 is 13 amino acids long. CDR3 nucleotides: TGTGCCAGCAGTGAGATGAGCAATCAGCCCCAGCATTTT. Its protein product is CASSEMSNQPQHF.